The 11 T cell receptor beta chains presented below share a single source sample, sequenced in a study of blood T cell repertoires in COVID-19 (dated by TCRdb to about 2020). Libraries were made using the immunoSEQ multiplex PCR assay. This is the immuneACCESS table as TCRdb keeps it, with only in-frame sequences that have V and J called. A part of the clones is gone; compared with another copy, unresolved V genes explain less than half, and the rest is unexplained. The sample table holds about 490,000 clones, of which approximately 85% were seen once. The leading ten clones occupy approximately 3.4% of the sample. Material: peripheral blood. The receptors shown here come from a human donor in a cohort sampled during active COVID-19.

This clone appeared once. The genes are TRBV24-1 and TRBJ2-5; D remains unclear. The germline CDR1 and CDR2 sequences are KGHDR and SFDVKD. The CDR3 length is 13 residues. Trimming stripped 3 bases from V and 1 base from J, with 5 bases between. The CDR3 nucleotides read TGTGCCACCAGTGATACTATCCAAGAGACCCAGTACTTC. Its protein product is CATSDTIQETQYF.

The CDR3 here is CASSQDVLAGGGYNEQFF. DNA of the CDR3: TGTGCCAGCAGCCAAGATGTCTTGGCGGGAGGAGGATACAATGAGCAGTTCTTC. The rearrangement links TRBV7-2 to TRBJ2-1; 8 bases line up with TRBD2. Trimming took 5 bases from V and 4 from J; bases not matched to a gene: 16. This CDR3 has 18 residues. Looked up from germline, CDR1 is SGHTA and CDR2 is FQGNSA. Complete variable domain (other parts from reference TRBV7-2 and TRBJ2-1): GAGVSQSPSNKVTEKGKDVELRCDPISGHTALYWYRQSLGQGLEFLIYFQGNSAPDKSGLPSDRFSAERTGGSVSTLTIQRTQQEDSAVYLCASSQDVLAGGGYNEQFFGPGTRLTVL.

The chain combines TRBV9 with TRBJ1-2, with 10 nucleotides matching TRBD1. Germline V lookup: CDR1 SGDLS, CDR2 YYNGEE. This CDR3 has 16 amino acids. After removal of 1 base from V and 7 bases from J, the junction contained 10 bases not matched to a gene. CDR3 amino acids: CASSVTGQGFIGGYTF. The CDR3 region has the DNA TGTGCCAGCAGCGTAACGGGACAGGGGTTTATCGGTGGCTACACCTTC.

This rearrangement joins TRBV28 to TRBJ1-3, with TRBD1 identical over 10 bases. The CDR3 contains 16 residues. Trimming cost V 6 bases and J 0 bases; bases outside gene matches: 5. Germline V gene data show CDR1 as MDHEN and CDR2 as SYDVKM. The CDR3 loop reads CASSRDRGFSGNTIYF. DNA for the CDR3: TGTGCCAGCAGCCGGGACAGGGGTTTCTCTGGAAACACCATATATTTT.

This chain uses TRBV30 with TRBJ1-1; D unclear. The germline gives CDR1 GTSNPN, CDR2 SVGIG (reference sequence). Trimming shortened V by 5 bases and J by 1 base, and 11 bases separated the two germline ends. CDR3 length: 13 residues. DNA of the CDR3: TGTGCCTGGGTTCGGGTCCGGAACACTGAAGCTTTCTTT. Its protein product is CAWVRVRNTEAFF.

V and J are TRBV9 and TRBJ2-7, with 9 positions matching TRBD2. The CDR3 consists of 17 residues. Germline-derived CDR1 and CDR2 are SGDLS and YYNGEE. V lost 4 bases to trimming and J lost 3 bases; unmatched junction nucleotides: 14. CDR3 sequence reads: CASSPPQRTSGFYEQYF. The CDR3 DNA sequence: TGTGCCAGCAGCCCCCCCCAGCGAACTAGCGGGTTCTACGAGCAGTACTTC. Full variable domain (remainder filled in from reference TRBV9 and TRBJ2-7): DSGVTQTPKHLITATGQRVTLRCSPRSGDLSVYWYQQSLDQGLQFLIQYYNGEERAKGNILERFSAQQFPDLHSELNLSSLELGDSALYFCASSPPQRTSGFYEQYFGPGTRLTVT.

The rearrangement uses TRBV2 and TRBJ1-1; possible D gene TRBD1, 6 bases. The V end was cut by 4 bases, the J end by 2 bases, with 11 bases between. There are 14 residues in the CDR3. Germline CDR1 and CDR2: SNHLY and FYNNEI. This chain's CDR3 is CASSVRDTNTEAFF. Here the CDR3 DNA reads TGTGCCAGCAGTGTTAGGGACACTAACACTGAAGCTTTCTTT.

This clone was counted a single time. This chain joins TRBV28 and TRBJ2-7; TRBD2 might be the D (7 bases). Germline loops: CDR1 MDHEN, CDR2 SYDVKM. Trimming left V 6 bases short and J 5 bases short, with 17 bases between. The CDR3 runs to 14 residues. CDR3 DNA: TGTGCCAGCAGAAGGGGGAGGGCCGTTCACGAGCAGTACTTC. It codes for CASRRGRAVHEQYF.

This clone was seen more than once but under ten times. The chain combines TRBV9 with TRBJ1-1; a possible D gene is TRBD1 (6 bases). V was trimmed by 4 bases and J by 1 base, leaving 14 bases between them. Germline V gene sequence: CDR1 SGDLS, CDR2 YYNGEE. The CDR3 sequence is 15 residues long. CDR3 nucleotide sequence: TGTGCCAGCAGCCCTAGGACAGACTGGAACACTGAAGCTTTCTTT. This gives the protein CASSPRTDWNTEAFF.

V gene TRBV19 combines with J gene TRBJ2-5, with a possible D match to TRBD1 (6 bases). Trimming stripped 6 bases from V and 2 bases from J, with 10 bases between. The CDR3 totals 13 residues. Per germline, CDR1 LNHDA and CDR2 SQIVND (reference sequence). CDR3 DNA: TGTGCCAGTAGCAAAGGACAGCAAGAGACCCAGTACTTC. It translates to CASSKGQQETQYF.

The DNA of the CDR3 is TGTGCCAGCAGCTCTCGGACTGGGGTAAATGAGCAGTTCTTC. As protein: CASSSRTGVNEQFF. This chain connects TRBV7-3 to TRBJ2-1; D might be TRBD2 (5 bases). This CDR3 region has 14 residues. Germline values: CDR1 SGHTA, CDR2 FQGTGA. Trimming took 4 bases from V and 7 from J, leaving 14 bases between them. Drawing the rest from reference TRBV7-3 and TRBJ2-1, the complete variable domain is GAGVSQTPSNKVTEKGKYVELRCDPISGHTALYWYRQSLGQGPEFLIYFQGTGAADDSGLPNDRFFAVRPEGSVSTLKIQRTERGDSAVYLCASSSRTGVNEQFFGPGTRLTVL.